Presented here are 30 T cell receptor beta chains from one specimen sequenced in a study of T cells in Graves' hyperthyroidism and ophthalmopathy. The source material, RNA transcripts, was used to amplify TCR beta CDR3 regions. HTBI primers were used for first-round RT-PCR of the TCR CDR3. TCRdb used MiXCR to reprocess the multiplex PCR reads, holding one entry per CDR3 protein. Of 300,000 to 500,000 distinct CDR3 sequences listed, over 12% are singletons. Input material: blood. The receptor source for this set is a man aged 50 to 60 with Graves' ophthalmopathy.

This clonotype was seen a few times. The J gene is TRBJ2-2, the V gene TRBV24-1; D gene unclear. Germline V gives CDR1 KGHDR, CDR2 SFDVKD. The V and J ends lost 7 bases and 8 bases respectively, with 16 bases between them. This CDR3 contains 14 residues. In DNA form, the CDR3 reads TGTGCCACCAGCGACTCAACCGGTACTGGGGAGCTGTTTTTT. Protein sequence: CATSDSTGTGELFF.

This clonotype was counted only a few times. CDR3: CASSLSSQNTEAFF. The DNA for the CDR3 is TGTGCCAGCAGTTTATCGTCCCAGAACACTGAAGCTTTCTTT. V usage is TRBV28 and J usage is TRBJ1-1, with D unresolved. Deletions cut 1 base from V and 1 base from J, with 7 bases between. Germline V lookup: CDR1 MDHEN, CDR2 SYDVKM. The CDR3 is 14 amino acids.

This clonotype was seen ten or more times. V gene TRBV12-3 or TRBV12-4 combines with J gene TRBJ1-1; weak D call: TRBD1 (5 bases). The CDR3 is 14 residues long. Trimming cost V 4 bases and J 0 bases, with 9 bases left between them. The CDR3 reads CASSSGALNTEAFF. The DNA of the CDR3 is TGTGCCAGCAGTTCCGGGGCCCTGAACACTGAAGCTTTCTTT.

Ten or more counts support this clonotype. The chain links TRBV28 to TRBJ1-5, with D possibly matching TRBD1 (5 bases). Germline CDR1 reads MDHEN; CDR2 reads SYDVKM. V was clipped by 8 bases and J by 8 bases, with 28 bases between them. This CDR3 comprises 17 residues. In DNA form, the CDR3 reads TGTGCCAGCCTGTCACTTCGCTCCGGGCAGGGAAGAAAGCCCCAGCATTTT. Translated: CASLSLRSGQGRKPQHF.

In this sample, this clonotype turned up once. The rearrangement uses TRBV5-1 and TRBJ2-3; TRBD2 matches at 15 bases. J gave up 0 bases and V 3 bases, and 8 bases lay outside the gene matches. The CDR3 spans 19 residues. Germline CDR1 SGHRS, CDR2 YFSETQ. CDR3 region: CASSSGLAGGRTSTDTQYF. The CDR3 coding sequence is TGCGCCAGCAGCTCCGGACTAGCGGGAGGGAGAACAAGCACAGATACGCAGTATTTT.

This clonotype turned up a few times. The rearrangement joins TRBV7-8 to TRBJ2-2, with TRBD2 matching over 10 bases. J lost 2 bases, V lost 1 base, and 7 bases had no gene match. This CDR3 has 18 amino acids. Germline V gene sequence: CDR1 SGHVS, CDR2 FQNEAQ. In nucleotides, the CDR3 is TGTGCCAGCAGCTTAGGGGCGACTAGCGGGTTAAACACCGGGGAGCTGTTTTTT. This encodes CASSLGATSGLNTGELFF.

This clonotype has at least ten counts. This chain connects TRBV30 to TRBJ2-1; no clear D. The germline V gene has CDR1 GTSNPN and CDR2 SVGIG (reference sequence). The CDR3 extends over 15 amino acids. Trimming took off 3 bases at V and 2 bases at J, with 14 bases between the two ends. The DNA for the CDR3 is TGTGCCTGGAGATGGTCAGATAGGCCCTACAATGAGCAGTTCTTC. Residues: CAWRWSDRPYNEQFF.

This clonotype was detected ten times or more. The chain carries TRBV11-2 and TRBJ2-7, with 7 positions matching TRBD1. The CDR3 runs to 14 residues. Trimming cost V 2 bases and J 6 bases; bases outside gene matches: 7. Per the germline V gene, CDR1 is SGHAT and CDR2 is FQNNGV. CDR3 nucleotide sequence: TGTGCCAGCAGCTTAAAGGGGGCAGGGGTCGAGCAGTACTTC. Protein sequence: CASSLKGAGVEQYF. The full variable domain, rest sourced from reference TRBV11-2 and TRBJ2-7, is EAGVAQSPRYKIIEKRQSVAFWCNPISGHATLYWYQQILGQGPKLLIQFQNNGVVDDSQLPKDRFSAERLKGVDSTLKIQPAKLEDSAVYLCASSLKGAGVEQYFGPGTRLTVT.

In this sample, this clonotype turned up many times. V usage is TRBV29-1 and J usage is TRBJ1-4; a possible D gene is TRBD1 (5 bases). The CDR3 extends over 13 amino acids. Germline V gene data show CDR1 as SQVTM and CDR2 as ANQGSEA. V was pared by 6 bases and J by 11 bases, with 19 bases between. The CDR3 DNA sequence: TGCAGCGTCCAACCGACTGGAGGGGCGAAACTGTTTTTT. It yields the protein CSVQPTGGAKLFF. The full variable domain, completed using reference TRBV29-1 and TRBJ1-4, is SAVISQKPSRDICQRGTSLTIQCQVDSQVTMMFWYRQQPGQSLTLIATANQGSEATYESGFVIDKFPISRPNLTFSTLTVSNMSPEDSSIYLCSVQPTGGAKLFFGSGTQLSVL.

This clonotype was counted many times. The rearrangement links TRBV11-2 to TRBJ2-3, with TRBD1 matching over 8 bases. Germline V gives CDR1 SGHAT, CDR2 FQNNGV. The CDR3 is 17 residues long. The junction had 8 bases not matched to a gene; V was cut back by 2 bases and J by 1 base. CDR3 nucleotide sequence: TGTGCCAGCAGCTTATTCACAGGGGGACAGCGCACAGATACGCAGTATTTT. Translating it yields CASSLFTGGQRTDTQYF.

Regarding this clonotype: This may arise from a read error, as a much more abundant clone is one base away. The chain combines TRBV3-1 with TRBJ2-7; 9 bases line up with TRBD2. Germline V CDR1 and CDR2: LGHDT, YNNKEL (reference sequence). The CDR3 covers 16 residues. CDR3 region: CASSQRRTSAAYEQCF. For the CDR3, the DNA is TGTGCCAGCAGCCAAAGAAGGACTAGCGCAGCCTACGAGCAGTGCTTC.

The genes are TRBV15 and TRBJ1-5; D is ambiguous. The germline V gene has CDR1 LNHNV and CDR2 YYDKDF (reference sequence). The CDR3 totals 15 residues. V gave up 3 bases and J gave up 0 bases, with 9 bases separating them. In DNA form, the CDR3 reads TGTGCCACCAGCAGTGGGCGGGGTAGCAATCAGCCCCAGCATTTT. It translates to CATSSGRGSNQPQHF.

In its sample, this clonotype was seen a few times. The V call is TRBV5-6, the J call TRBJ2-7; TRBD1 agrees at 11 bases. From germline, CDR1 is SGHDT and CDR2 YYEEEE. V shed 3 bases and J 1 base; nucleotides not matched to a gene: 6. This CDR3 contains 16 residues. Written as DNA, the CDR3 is TGTGCCAGCAGCTACGGACAGGGGGCCCTTTCCTACGAGCAGTACTTC. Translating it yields CASSYGQGALSYEQYF.

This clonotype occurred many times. CDR3 residues: CASSSRDGTYEQYF. The CDR3 coding sequence is TGCGCCAGCAGCTCCCGGGACGGGACGTACGAGCAGTACTTC. The gene calls are TRBV4-1 and TRBJ2-7, with D perhaps TRBD1 or TRBD2 (5 bases each). The ends were cut back, 5 bases at V and 4 bases at J, with 15 bases in the middle. Looked up from germline, CDR1 is MGHRA and CDR2 is YSYEKL. The CDR3 length is 14 residues.

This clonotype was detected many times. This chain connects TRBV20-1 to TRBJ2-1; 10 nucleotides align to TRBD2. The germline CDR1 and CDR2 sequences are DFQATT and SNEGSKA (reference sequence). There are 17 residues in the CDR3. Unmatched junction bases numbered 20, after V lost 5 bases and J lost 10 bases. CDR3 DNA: TGCAGTGCTGATCACTCAATGGCTAGCGGGAGCTTGAGAGAGCAGTTCTTC. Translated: CSADHSMASGSLREQFF.

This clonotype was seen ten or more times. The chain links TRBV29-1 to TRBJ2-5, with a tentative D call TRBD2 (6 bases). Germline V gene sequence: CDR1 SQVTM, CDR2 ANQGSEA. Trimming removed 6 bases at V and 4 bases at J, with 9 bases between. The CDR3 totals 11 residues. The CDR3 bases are TGCAGCGTGCGACTAGTAGAGACCCAGTACTTC. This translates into CSVRLVETQYF.

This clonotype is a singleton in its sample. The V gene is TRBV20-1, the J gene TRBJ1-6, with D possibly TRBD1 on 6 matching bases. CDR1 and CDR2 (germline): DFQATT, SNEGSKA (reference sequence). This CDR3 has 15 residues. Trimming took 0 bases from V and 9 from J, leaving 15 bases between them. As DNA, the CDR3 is TGCAGTGCTAGAGAAAAGTACAGGGATTCTTCACCCCTCCACTTT. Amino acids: CSAREKYRDSSPLHF.

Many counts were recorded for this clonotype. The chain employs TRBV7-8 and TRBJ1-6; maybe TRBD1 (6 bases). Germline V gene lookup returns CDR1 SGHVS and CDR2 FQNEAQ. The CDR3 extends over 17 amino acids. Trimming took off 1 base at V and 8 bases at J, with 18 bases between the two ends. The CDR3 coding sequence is TGTGCCAGCAGCTTAGACCTCGGGACACAGGGCTATTCACCCCTCCACTTT. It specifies CASSLDLGTQGYSPLHF.

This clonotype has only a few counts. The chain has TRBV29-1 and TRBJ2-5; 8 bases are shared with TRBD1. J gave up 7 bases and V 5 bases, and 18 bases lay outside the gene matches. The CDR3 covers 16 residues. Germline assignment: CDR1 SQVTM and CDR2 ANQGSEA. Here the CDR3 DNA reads TGCAGCGTTTTGACTCTGGACAGGGAGGTAGCCGGGACCCAGTACTTC. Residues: CSVLTLDREVAGTQYF.

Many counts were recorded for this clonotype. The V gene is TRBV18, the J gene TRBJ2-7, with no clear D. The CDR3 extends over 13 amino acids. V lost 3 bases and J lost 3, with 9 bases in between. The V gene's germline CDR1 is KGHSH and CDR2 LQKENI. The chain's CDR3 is CASSPQDLYEQYF. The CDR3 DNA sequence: TGTGCCAGCTCACCTCAAGATCTCTACGAGCAGTACTTC.

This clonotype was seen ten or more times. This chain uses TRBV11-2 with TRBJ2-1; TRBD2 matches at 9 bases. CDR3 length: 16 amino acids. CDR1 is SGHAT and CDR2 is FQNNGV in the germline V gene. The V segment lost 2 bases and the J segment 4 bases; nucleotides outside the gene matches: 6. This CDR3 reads CASSLPVAGEYNEQFF. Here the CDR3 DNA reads TGTGCCAGCAGCTTACCCGTAGCGGGAGAGTACAATGAGCAGTTCTTC.

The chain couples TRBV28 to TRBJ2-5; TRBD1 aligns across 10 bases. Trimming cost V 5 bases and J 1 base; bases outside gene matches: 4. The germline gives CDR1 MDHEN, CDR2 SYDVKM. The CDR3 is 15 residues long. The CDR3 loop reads CASSGGDRGQETQYF. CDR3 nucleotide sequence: TGTGCCAGCAGTGGGGGGGACAGGGGCCAAGAGACCCAGTACTTC.

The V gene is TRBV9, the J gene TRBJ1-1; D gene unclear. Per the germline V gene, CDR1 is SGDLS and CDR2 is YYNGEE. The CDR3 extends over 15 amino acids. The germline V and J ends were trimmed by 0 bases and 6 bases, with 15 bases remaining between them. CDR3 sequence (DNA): TGTGCCAGCAGCGTAGCTGGCCGGACCGGGTCTGAAGCTTTCTTT. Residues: CASSVAGRTGSEAFF.

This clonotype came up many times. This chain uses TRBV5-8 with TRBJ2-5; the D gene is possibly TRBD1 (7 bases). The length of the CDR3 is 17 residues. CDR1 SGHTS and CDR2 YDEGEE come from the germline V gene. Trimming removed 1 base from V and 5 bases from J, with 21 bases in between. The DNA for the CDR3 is TGTGCCAGCAGCTTGCCGCCCCAGGGGGGTCCCTCGGAGACCCAGTACTTC. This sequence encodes CASSLPPQGGPSETQYF.

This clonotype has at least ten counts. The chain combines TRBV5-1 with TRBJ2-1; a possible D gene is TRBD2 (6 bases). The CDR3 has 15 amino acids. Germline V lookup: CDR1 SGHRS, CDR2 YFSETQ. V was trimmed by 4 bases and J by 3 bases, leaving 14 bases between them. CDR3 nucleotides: TGCGCCAGCAGCCCCGGGACTCGGGGCTACAATGAGCAGTTCTTC. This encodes CASSPGTRGYNEQFF.

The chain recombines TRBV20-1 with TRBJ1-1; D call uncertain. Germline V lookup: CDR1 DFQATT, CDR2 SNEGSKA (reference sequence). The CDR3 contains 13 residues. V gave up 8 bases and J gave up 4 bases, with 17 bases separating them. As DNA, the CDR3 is TGCAGTCCCCTCGAAGGGTCCATCACTGAAGCTTTCTTT. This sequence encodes CSPLEGSITEAFF.

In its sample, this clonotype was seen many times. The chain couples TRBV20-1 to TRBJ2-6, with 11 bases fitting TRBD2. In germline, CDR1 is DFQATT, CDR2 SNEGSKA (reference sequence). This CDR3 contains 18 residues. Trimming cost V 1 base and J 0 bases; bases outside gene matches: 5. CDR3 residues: CSARVPGLAGSGANVLTF. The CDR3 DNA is TGCAGTGCTAGAGTTCCTGGACTAGCGGGCTCTGGGGCCAACGTCCTGACTTTC.

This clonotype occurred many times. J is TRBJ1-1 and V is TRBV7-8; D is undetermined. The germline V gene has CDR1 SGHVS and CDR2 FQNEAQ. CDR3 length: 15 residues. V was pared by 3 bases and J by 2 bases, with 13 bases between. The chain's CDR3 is CASSLGLDGNTEAFF. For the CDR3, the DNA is TGTGCCAGCAGCTTGGGGTTAGACGGCAACACTGAAGCTTTCTTT.

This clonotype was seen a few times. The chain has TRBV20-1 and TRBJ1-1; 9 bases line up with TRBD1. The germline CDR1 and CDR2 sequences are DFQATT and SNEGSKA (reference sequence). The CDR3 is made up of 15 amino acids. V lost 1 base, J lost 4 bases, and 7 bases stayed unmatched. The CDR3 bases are TGCAGTGCTAGAGGAACACGGGACAGGGTCACTGAAGCTTTCTTT. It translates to CSARGTRDRVTEAFF.

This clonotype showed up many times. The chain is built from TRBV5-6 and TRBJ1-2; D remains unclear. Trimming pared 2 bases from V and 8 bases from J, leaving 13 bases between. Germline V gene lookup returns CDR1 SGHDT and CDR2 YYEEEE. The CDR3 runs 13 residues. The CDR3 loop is CASSFSRAGGYTF. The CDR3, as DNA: TGTGCCAGCAGCTTTAGCCGGGCTGGAGGCTACACCTTC.